The rows below give T cell receptor beta chains drawn from one sample of a study of blood T cell repertoires in COVID-19. Sequencing was performed with immunoSEQ multiplex PCR; in TCRdb, only in-frame clones are kept and a portion is missing. The sample comprises under 200,000 clones, around 82% of which are singletons, and about a sixth rests with the top ten. The sample was PBMCs or T cells enriched from blood (not recorded which). The source of these receptors is a man aged 55 to 70 who had recovered from COVID-19. CDR3s include the opening cysteine and the closing phenylalanine or tryptophan. The size field is filled for only some rows; it gives once, few, many or a size class.

TRBV6-1,.,TRBJ1-2,CASSETHSGYGYTF
TRBV11-3,.,TRBJ2-7,CASSLMARTEQYF
TRBV3-1/TRBV3-2,.,TRBJ2-3,CASSQDIGGGAYTDTQYF
TRBV28,.,TRBJ1-2,CASGLEGQGSYGYTF
TRBV11-3,.,TRBJ2-7,CASSPQQGYEQYF
TRBV12-3/TRBV12-4,.,TRBJ2-7,CASSFKQGAEQYF
TRBV11-1,.,TRBJ2-7,CASSQFRGQAYEQYF
TRBV6-5,.,TRBJ2-7,CASSYLDRGGPYEQYF
TRBV7-2,.,TRBJ1-3,CASSLGQGSGNTIYF
TRBV30,.,TRBJ2-7,CAWAGQAYEQYF
TRBV5-8,.,TRBJ2-7,CASVPGTGWHEQYF
TRBV7-9,.,TRBJ2-7,CASSFQGREQYF
TRBV28,.,TRBJ1-6,CASSLRQGKGSPLHF
TRBV18,.,TRBJ2-7,CASSPRGTGGEQYF
TRBV6-1,.,TRBJ2-7,CASSEEAGSSYEQYF
TRBV28,once,TRBJ2-7,CASSLTGRAYEQYF
TRBV5-4,.,TRBJ2-2,CASSLTGTGELFF
TRBV7-9,.,TRBJ1-1,CASSLDSKKLLDTEAFF
TRBV19,.,TRBJ1-1,CATSTGGGGTEAFF
TRBV6-5,.,TRBJ2-7,CASSSGGRHEQYF
TRBV27,.,TRBJ1-6,CASSPLMDRSFNSPLHF
TRBV21-1,.,TRBJ2-1,CASSKGSRETYNEQFF